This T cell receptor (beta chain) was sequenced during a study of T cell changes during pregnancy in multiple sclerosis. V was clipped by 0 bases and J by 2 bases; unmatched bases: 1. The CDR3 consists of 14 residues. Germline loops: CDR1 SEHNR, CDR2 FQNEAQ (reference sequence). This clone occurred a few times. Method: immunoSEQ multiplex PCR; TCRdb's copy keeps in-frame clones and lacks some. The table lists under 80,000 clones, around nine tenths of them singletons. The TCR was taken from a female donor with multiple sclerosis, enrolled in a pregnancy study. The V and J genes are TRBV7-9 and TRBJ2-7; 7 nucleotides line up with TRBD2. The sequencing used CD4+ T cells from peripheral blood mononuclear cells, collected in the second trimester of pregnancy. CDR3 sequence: CASSLASGTYEQYF. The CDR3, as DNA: TGTGCCAGCAGCTTAGCCAGCGGGACCTACGAGCAGTACTTC.